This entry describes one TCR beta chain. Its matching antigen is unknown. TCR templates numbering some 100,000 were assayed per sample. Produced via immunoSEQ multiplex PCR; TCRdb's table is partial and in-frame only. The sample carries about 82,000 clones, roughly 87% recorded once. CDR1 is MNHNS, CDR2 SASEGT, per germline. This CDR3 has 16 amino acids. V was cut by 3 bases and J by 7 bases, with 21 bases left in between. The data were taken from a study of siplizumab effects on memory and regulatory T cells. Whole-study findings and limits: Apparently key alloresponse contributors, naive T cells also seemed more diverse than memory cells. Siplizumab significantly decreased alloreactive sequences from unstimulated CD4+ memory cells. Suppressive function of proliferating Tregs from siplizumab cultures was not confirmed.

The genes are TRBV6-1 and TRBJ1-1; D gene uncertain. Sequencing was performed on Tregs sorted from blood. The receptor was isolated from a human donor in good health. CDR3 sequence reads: CASSEGWTSRDDEAFF. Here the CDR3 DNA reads TGTGCCAGCAGTGAGGGATGGACCTCAAGGGATGATGAAGCTTTCTTT.